Presented here are 28 T cell receptor beta chains from one specimen sequenced in a study of control samples from healthy donors and cancer patients. Libraries were prepared by immunoSEQ multiplex PCR; TCRdb keeps only in-frame clonotypes and omits some of them. The profile shows about 160,000 clones, approximately 94% of them singletons. Sequencing used blood. These TCRs come from a woman aged 40-49 years in good health.

This sequence joins TRBV21-1 and TRBJ1-2. TRBV21-1 is classified as a pseudogene. This CDR3 is 12 amino acids long. This CDR3 reads CASSIRGVGYTF. CDR3 nucleotides: TGTGCCAGCAGCATCAGAGGGGTTGGCTACACCTTC.

The chain carries TRBV27 and TRBJ1-1, with 9 bases that match TRBD1. Germline V gives CDR1 MNHEY, CDR2 SMNVEV (reference sequence). CDR3 length: 15 amino acids. V trimming: 3 bases; J trimming: 4 bases; junction bases outside the gene matches: 6. The CDR3 loop is CASSFTGGASTEAFF. As DNA, the CDR3 is TGTGCCAGCAGTTTCACAGGGGGCGCGAGCACTGAAGCTTTCTTT.

The V gene is TRBV19, the J gene TRBJ2-5, with D maybe TRBD2 (5 bases). The CDR3 is 17 residues long. Germline loops: CDR1 LNHDA, CDR2 SQIVND (reference sequence). V shed 2 bases and J shed 5 bases, with 21 bases lying between them. The CDR3 nucleotides read TGTGCCAGTAGTATAAACGGGCGACGGGGAGTCGAGGAGACCCAGTACTTC. Protein product: CASSINGRRGVEETQYF.

The J gene is TRBJ2-7, the V gene TRBV7-6; 9 bases are a match to TRBD1. The J segment lost 3 bases and the V segment lost 5 bases, leaving 5 bases of the junction unmatched. CDR1 is SGHVS, CDR2 FNYEAQ, per germline. The CDR3 is 14 residues long. The CDR3 nucleotides are TGTGCCAGCAGCCCCGGGACAGGGTTCTACGAGCAGTACTTC. It is translated as CASSPGTGFYEQYF.

This chain links TRBV5-1 with TRBJ2-1; 9 bases are shared with TRBD1. The trim removed 1 base at V and 6 bases at J, leaving 2 bases unmatched. Germline-derived CDR1 and CDR2 are SGHRS and YFSETQ. CDR3 size: 14 residues. The CDR3 reads CASSLMGQGNEQFF. CDR3 DNA sequence: TGCGCCAGCAGCTTGATGGGACAGGGCAATGAGCAGTTCTTC.

The chain is built from TRBV6-2 or TRBV6-3 and TRBJ1-2, with 8 bases lining up with TRBD1. This CDR3 contains 14 residues. Germline CDR1 reads MNHEY; CDR2 reads SVGEGT. V was clipped by 4 bases and J by 2 bases; unmatched bases: 3. CDR3 in amino acids: CASSFWTGNYGYTF. CDR3 nucleotide sequence: TGTGCCAGCAGTTTCTGGACAGGGAACTATGGCTACACCTTC.

This clone has only one observation. CDR3 DNA: TGTGCCAGCTCACCTACCCTGCTGACAGGGTCGGAGACCCAGTACTTC. This gives the protein CASSPTLLTGSETQYF. This sequence joins TRBV18 and TRBJ2-5; 7 bases fit TRBD1. The CDR3 has 16 amino acids. The V gene end was trimmed by 3 bases and the J gene end by 5 bases; junction bases not matched to a gene: 12. Germline loops: CDR1 KGHSH, CDR2 LQKENI.

This sequence joins TRBV9 and TRBJ1-1, with D tentatively TRBD1 (6 bases). The CDR3 is 15 residues long. V was cut by 4 bases and J by 0 bases, with 13 bases left in between. The germline gives CDR1 SGDLS, CDR2 YYNGEE. This chain's CDR3 is CASSPGQSMNTEAFF. The CDR3 DNA sequence: TGTGCCAGCAGCCCAGGACAGAGCATGAACACTGAAGCTTTCTTT. Based on the CDR3 plus reference TRBV9 and TRBJ1-1, the full variable domain is DSGVTQTPKHLITATGQRVTLRCSPRSGDLSVYWYQQSLDQGLQFLIQYYNGEERAKGNILERFSAQQFPDLHSELNLSSLELGDSALYFCASSPGQSMNTEAFFGQGTRLTVV.

The chain joins TRBV6-2 or TRBV6-3 to TRBJ1-5, with D hard to call. The CDR3 loop spans 14 amino acids. V lost 2 bases and J 1 base, leaving 6 bases between the germline ends. Germline V gene data show CDR1 as MNHEY and CDR2 as SVGEGT. CDR3 sequence: CASSYLVSNQPQHF. DNA of the CDR3: TGTGCCAGCAGTTACCTGGTCAGCAATCAGCCCCAGCATTTT.

V usage is TRBV5-1 and J usage is TRBJ2-7, with D possibly matching TRBD1 (5 bases). Germline V gene sequence: CDR1 SGHRS, CDR2 YFSETQ. The V end lost 4 bases, the J end lost 4 bases, and 9 bases lay between the germline ends. The length of the CDR3 is 12 residues. CDR3 DNA: TGCGCCAGCAGCCAGGGAATTTACGAGCAGTACTTC. It yields the protein CASSQGIYEQYF.

The chain uses TRBV7-8 and TRBJ2-3, with 9 bases that match TRBD2. There are 14 residues in the CDR3. The germline gives CDR1 SGHVS, CDR2 FQNEAQ. Losses at the gene ends were 5 bases for V and 4 bases for J; bases not matched to a gene: 4. The CDR3 DNA follows: TGTGCCAGCAGCACGCTAGCGGGGTCAGATACGCAGTATTTT. Its translation is CASSTLAGSDTQYF.

Note on this clone: Other DNA sequences of this sample code for an identical CDR3. This rearrangement joins TRBV12-3 or TRBV12-4 to TRBJ1-1; TRBD1 matches at 9 bases. The junction had 2 bases not matched to a gene; V was cut back by 4 bases and J by 5 bases. This CDR3 is 13 amino acids long. Here the CDR3 reads CASSSGQGTEAFF. The DNA for the CDR3 is TGTGCCAGCAGTTCCGGACAGGGGACTGAAGCTTTCTTT.

The chain recombines TRBV9 with TRBJ1-4, with D perhaps matching TRBD1 (5 bases). The V end was cut by 4 bases, the J end by 0 bases, with 22 bases between. Germline values: CDR1 SGDLS, CDR2 YYNGEE. The CDR3 has 19 amino acids. CDR3 sequence (DNA): TGTGCCAGCAGCAACCTAGATGGGGCGAGATCCGCAACTAATGAAAAACTGTTTTTT. Translated: CASSNLDGARSATNEKLFF.

Only one count was recorded for this clone. The chain uses TRBV6-5 and TRBJ2-4, with D hard to call. CDR1 is MNHEY and CDR2 is SVGAGI in the germline V gene. The V gene lost 0 bases and the J gene lost 9 bases, with 12 bases spanning the gap. This CDR3 has 14 residues. CDR3 region: CASSYSTASAIQYF. The CDR3 DNA follows: TGTGCCAGCAGTTACTCTACTGCGTCGGCCATTCAGTACTTC.

This clone was observed once. The chain employs TRBV9 and TRBJ2-5; 8 positions agree with TRBD2. J gave up 7 bases and V 4 bases, and 9 bases lay outside the gene matches. CDR1 SGDLS and CDR2 YYNGEE come from the germline V gene. This CDR3 comprises 14 residues. The CDR3 is CASSLGTSVATQYF. DNA for the CDR3: TGTGCCAGCAGCCTTGGGACTAGTGTGGCGACCCAGTACTTC.

This chain joins TRBV2 and TRBJ1-1; the match to TRBD1 covers 7 bases. V trimming: 9 bases; J trimming: 6 bases; junction bases outside the gene matches: 19. There are 16 residues in the CDR3. Germline V lookup: CDR1 SNHLY, CDR2 FYNNEI. The CDR3 region is CARTAGSGTVSSEAFF. The CDR3 region has the DNA TGTGCCAGGACTGCAGGTTCCGGGACAGTCTCATCTGAAGCTTTCTTT.

The genes are TRBV11-2 and TRBJ2-7, with unresolved D. Germline V lookup: CDR1 SGHAT, CDR2 FQNNGV. The CDR3 totals 15 residues. Trimming cost V 1 base and J 6 bases, with 16 bases left between them. CDR3 sequence reads: CASSLAPRTALEQYF. In DNA form, the CDR3 reads TGTGCCAGCAGCTTAGCTCCCCGGACGGCTCTCGAGCAGTACTTC.

The chain employs TRBV5-8 and TRBJ2-5; TRBD2 is a possible D gene (6 bases). Germline V gives CDR1 SGHTS, CDR2 YDEGEE. V was clipped by 4 bases and J by 0 bases, with 19 bases between them. CDR3 length: 17 amino acids. For the CDR3, the DNA is TGTGCCAGCAGCGGATCCGGGACTCTTCTGTACCAAGAGACCCAGTACTTC. Protein sequence: CASSGSGTLLYQETQYF.

V and J are TRBV6-5 and TRBJ2-7; D call uncertain. This CDR3 comprises 14 residues. V lost 2 bases, J lost 1 base, and 9 bases lay in between. Germline V gene data show CDR1 as MNHEY and CDR2 as SVGAGI. The CDR3 region has the DNA TGTGCCAGCAGTTACACCACAGAGTCCTACGAGCAGTACTTC. Its translation is CASSYTTESYEQYF.

The DNA for the CDR3 is TGTGCCAGCACAAGCGGACAGGGGATTTGGGAGCAGTTCTTC. Its protein product is CASTSGQGIWEQFF. This sequence joins TRBV2 and TRBJ2-1; 9 nucleotides match TRBD1. Losses at the gene ends were 7 bases for V and 10 bases for J; bases not matched to a gene: 11. The CDR3 loop spans 14 amino acids. CDR1 and CDR2 (germline): SNHLY, FYNNEI.

V gene TRBV18 combines with J gene TRBJ1-4, with 7 bases fitting TRBD1. Germline V gene data show CDR1 as KGHSH and CDR2 as LQKENI. Trimming removed 0 bases from V and 4 bases from J; junction bases left unmatched: 2. There are 15 residues in the CDR3. CDR3 DNA: TGTGCCAGCTCACCACCGACAGGGAATAATGAAAAACTGTTTTTT. This translates into CASSPPTGNNEKLFF.

The chain links TRBV19 to TRBJ1-1, with 7 positions matching TRBD1. Germline V CDR1 and CDR2: LNHDA, SQIVND (reference sequence). V shed 5 bases, J shed 4 bases, and the junction held 10 bases outside the gene matches. The CDR3 spans 15 residues. CDR3 loop: CASSPRQGSGTEAFF. The CDR3 region has the DNA TGTGCCAGTAGTCCAAGACAGGGTTCTGGCACTGAAGCTTTCTTT.

The CDR3 is CASSQGQGSQPQHF. CDR3 bases: TGCGCCAGCAGCCAAGGACAGGGGAGTCAGCCCCAGCATTTT. The gene calls are TRBV4-3 and TRBJ1-5; 8 nucleotides match TRBD1. The germline gives CDR1 LGHNA, CDR2 YSLEER. V lost 1 base, J lost 6 bases, and 2 bases stayed unmatched. The CDR3 length is 14 residues.

The chain recombines TRBV6-2 or TRBV6-3 with TRBJ2-7; D is unclear. The CDR3 length is 13 residues. V dropped 1 base and J dropped 4 bases, with 8 bases sitting between them. Germline values: CDR1 MNHEY, CDR2 SVGEGT. CDR3 sequence reads: CASSYYGPYEQYF. The CDR3 nucleotides are TGTGCCAGCAGTTACTACGGCCCGTACGAGCAGTACTTC.

The J gene is TRBJ1-1, the V gene TRBV7-2, with D possibly matching TRBD1 (6 bases). Trimming removed 4 bases from V and 1 base from J, with 13 bases in between. CDR3 length equals 15 residues. Germline V gene sequence: CDR1 SGHTA, CDR2 FQGNSA. The CDR3 protein is CASSSQGTANTEAFF. CDR3 bases: TGTGCCAGCAGCTCCCAGGGGACGGCGAACACTGAAGCTTTCTTT.

This clone was counted once. J is TRBJ1-3 and V is TRBV19; D is unresolved. This CDR3 has 14 amino acids. Per the germline V gene, CDR1 is LNHDA and CDR2 is SQIVND (reference sequence). Trimming removed 5 bases at V and 4 bases at J, with 12 bases between. As DNA, the CDR3 is TGTGCCAGTAGTGACGGGGATCCGGGAAACACCATATATTTT. Translating it yields CASSDGDPGNTIYF.

The J gene is TRBJ2-5, the V gene TRBV18; TRBD1 matches at 7 bases. The CDR3 spans 15 residues. V lost 1 base to trimming and J lost 1 base; unmatched junction nucleotides: 3. From germline, CDR1 is KGHSH and CDR2 LQKENI. CDR3 DNA sequence: TGTGCCAGCTCACCACGGGACAGACTCCAAGAGACCCAGTACTTC. Translation gives CASSPRDRLQETQYF. Full variable domain (rest looked up from reference TRBV18 and TRBJ2-5): NAGVMQNPRHLVRRRGQEARLRCSPMKGHSHVYWYRQLPEEGLKFMVYLQKENIIDESGMPKERFSAEFPKEGPSILRIQQVVRGDSAAYFCASSPRDRLQETQYFGPGTRLLVL.

The V and J genes are TRBV7-6 and TRBJ1-2, with 8 bases aligning to TRBD1. CDR3 length: 15 residues. After removal of 1 base from V and 4 bases from J, the junction contained 5 bases not matched to a gene. Germline V gene sequence: CDR1 SGHVS, CDR2 FNYEAQ. The CDR3 here is CASSLGTGWPYGYTF. Written as DNA, the CDR3 is TGTGCCAGCAGCTTAGGGACAGGGTGGCCCTATGGCTACACCTTC.